What follows are 28 T cell receptor beta chains derived from one specimen sequenced in a study of blood T cell repertoires in COVID-19. Repertoires were generated with immunoSEQ multiplex PCR, while TCRdb's copy carries only in-frame clones and drops some. Here the sample spans about 150,000 clones, more than 80% being singletons. The sample was peripheral blood. These receptors originate from a woman in her forties with acute or convalescent COVID-19.

The chain is built from TRBV6-5 and TRBJ2-2; D possibly corresponds to TRBD1 (6 bases). Germline values: CDR1 MNHEY, CDR2 SVGAGI. Trimming removed 1 base at V and 0 bases at J, with 9 bases between. CDR3 length equals 16 residues. CDR3 loop: CASSYYRVSNTGELFF. For the CDR3, the DNA is TGTGCCAGCAGTTACTACAGGGTTTCGAACACCGGGGAGCTGTTTTTT.

The genes are TRBV19 and TRBJ1-5, with 9 positions matching TRBD1. Per the germline V gene, CDR1 is LNHDA and CDR2 is SQIVND (reference sequence). Losses at the gene ends were 7 bases for V and 6 bases for J; bases not matched to a gene: 10. CDR3 length: 15 residues. For the CDR3, the DNA is TGTGCCAGTACCCGACAGGGACAGGGTGGTCAGCCCCAGCATTTT. Amino acid sequence: CASTRQGQGGQPQHF.

This chain connects TRBV30 to TRBJ1-1; perhaps TRBD1 as D (6 bases). V was clipped by 5 bases and J by 3 bases, with 16 bases between them. Germline CDR1 reads GTSNPN; CDR2 reads SVGIG (reference sequence). The CDR3 spans 14 residues. CDR3 region: CAWDLTGRDTEAFF. The CDR3 nucleotides read TGTGCCTGGGACCTCACAGGGAGGGACACTGAAGCTTTCTTT.

This chain uses TRBV19 with TRBJ1-1; the D is unclear. With 4 bases removed from V and 2 bases from J, the gap between germline ends came to 8 bases. Germline CDR1 reads LNHDA; CDR2 reads SQIVND (reference sequence). CDR3 length: 13 residues. The CDR3 sequence: CASSTVINTEAFF. The DNA for the CDR3 is TGTGCCAGTAGTACAGTAATTAACACTGAAGCTTTCTTT.

This chain links TRBV9 with TRBJ1-2; TRBD1 might be the D (6 bases). Per germline, CDR1 SGDLS and CDR2 YYNGEE. This CDR3 comprises 17 residues. The germline V and J ends were trimmed by 0 bases and 6 bases, with 21 bases remaining between them. The chain's CDR3 is CASSVDGAGVARHGYTF. The DNA for the CDR3 is TGTGCCAGCAGCGTAGATGGGGCAGGGGTTGCGCGGCATGGCTACACCTTC.

V gene TRBV6-1 combines with J gene TRBJ2-2, with 7 bases identical to TRBD1. The CDR3 has 16 amino acids. The V segment lost 3 bases and the J segment 6 bases; nucleotides outside the gene matches: 10. CDR1 and CDR2 (germline): MNHNS, SASEGT. In nucleotides, the CDR3 is TGTGCCAGCAGTGAGGGACAGAGGTTTCGTGCCGGGGAGCTGTTTTTT. This translates into CASSEGQRFRAGELFF.

The V and J genes are TRBV19 and TRBJ2-7; unclear D gene. Germline CDR1 LNHDA, CDR2 SQIVND (reference sequence). V shed 4 bases and J shed 5 bases, with 6 bases lying between them. The CDR3 length is 11 residues. CDR3 sequence (DNA): TGTGCCAGTAGTACACTGAACGAGCAGTACTTC. This sequence encodes CASSTLNEQYF.

This rearrangement joins TRBV30 to TRBJ2-1; a weak D match, TRBD2 (6 bases). Trimming took 5 bases from V and 9 from J, leaving 17 bases between them. Germline lookup yields CDR1 GTSNPN and CDR2 SVGIG (reference sequence). The CDR3 spans 13 residues. The CDR3 sequence: CAWDSTSTSEQFF. CDR3 coding DNA: TGTGCCTGGGATTCTACTAGCACCTCTGAGCAGTTCTTC.

This clone was detected once. The chain couples TRBV10-3 to TRBJ2-1; 8 bases line up with TRBD2. Germline CDR1 reads ENHRY; CDR2 reads SYGVKD. The CDR3 totals 16 residues. Germline trimming cut 8 bases from V and 1 base from J; bases unmatched to any gene: 10. The CDR3 sequence is CAIRFAGGTSYNEQFF. The CDR3 DNA sequence: TGTGCCATCCGGTTTGCGGGGGGCACATCCTACAATGAGCAGTTCTTC.

The chain has TRBV7-3 and TRBJ2-3; TRBD2 matches 10 bases. CDR1 is SGHTA, CDR2 FQGTGA, per germline. CDR3 length: 15 residues. V lost 2 bases and J lost 6; bases outside the gene matches: 5. The CDR3 loop reads CASSLALAGTDTQYF. The DNA for the CDR3 is TGTGCCAGCAGCTTAGCACTAGCGGGGACGGATACGCAGTATTTT.

This chain uses TRBV6-5 with TRBJ1-1, with 8 nucleotides matching TRBD1. V trimming: 5 bases; J trimming: 12 bases; junction bases outside the gene matches: 17. The CDR3 totals 15 residues. Per germline, CDR1 MNHEY and CDR2 SVGAGI. The CDR3 sequence: CASSRGSGGSLTTFF. The CDR3, as DNA: TGTGCCAGCAGTAGAGGCTCAGGGGGCTCGTTGACGACTTTCTTT.

The chain has TRBV11-2 and TRBJ2-3, with D possibly being TRBD2 (6 bases). CDR3 size: 15 residues. The germline CDR1 and CDR2 sequences are SGHAT and FQNNGV. V dropped 6 bases and J dropped 3 bases, with 16 bases sitting between them. The CDR3 region has the DNA TGTGCCAGCAGACGGGAGCTAGCAGATACAGATACGCAGTATTTT. Translation: CASRRELADTDTQYF. Full variable domain (missing parts from reference TRBV11-2 and TRBJ2-3): EAGVAQSPRYKIIEKRQSVAFWCNPISGHATLYWYQQILGQGPKLLIQFQNNGVVDDSQLPKDRFSAERLKGVDSTLKIQPAKLEDSAVYLCASRRELADTDTQYFGPGTRLTVL.

The chain is built from TRBV10-2 and TRBJ1-4; D unresolved. Trimming took off 6 bases at V and 6 bases at J, with 11 bases between the two ends. CDR1 and CDR2 from the germline V gene are WSHSY and SAAADI. This CDR3 has 13 residues. The CDR3, as DNA: TGCGCCAGCAGGCGGGGAGTTGATGAAAAACTGTTTTTT. Its protein product is CASRRGVDEKLFF.

This chain connects TRBV29-1 to TRBJ2-1; 7 nucleotides align to TRBD2. Losses at the gene ends were 3 bases for V and 0 bases for J; bases not matched to a gene: 2. The CDR3 spans 14 residues. Germline values: CDR1 SQVTM, CDR2 ANQGSEA. CDR3 sequence (DNA): TGCAGCGTTGACGGCGGGAGCTCCTACAATGAGCAGTTCTTC. Its protein is CSVDGGSSYNEQFF.

The chain recombines TRBV5-5 with TRBJ2-7, with D possibly being TRBD1 (6 bases). Germline CDR1 and CDR2: SGHKS and YYEKEE (reference sequence). The CDR3 is made up of 13 amino acids. CDR3 protein: CADKPGDPYEQYF. CDR3 sequence (DNA): TGTGCAGACAAGCCAGGGGATCCCTACGAGCAGTACTTC.

V usage is TRBV19 and J usage is TRBJ2-2, with TRBD1 matching 7 bases. The CDR3 consists of 17 residues. CDR1 and CDR2 from the germline V gene are LNHDA and SQIVND (reference sequence). V trimming: 8 bases; J trimming: 5 bases; junction bases outside the gene matches: 17. The chain's CDR3 is CASLIPGNRGRTGELFF. The CDR3, as DNA: TGTGCCAGTTTAATCCCCGGTAACAGGGGTCGAACCGGGGAGCTGTTTTTT.

The chain combines TRBV28 with TRBJ1-4, with D maybe TRBD1 (6 bases). V was pared by 2 bases and J by 4 bases, with 11 bases between. The CDR3 has 15 amino acids. CDR1 MDHEN and CDR2 SYDVKM come from the germline V gene. CDR3 region: CASSLMTGLNEKLFF. In DNA, the CDR3 is TGTGCCAGCAGTTTAATGACAGGACTTAATGAAAAACTGTTTTTT.

The chain combines TRBV28 with TRBJ1-2; 7 bases are a match to TRBD1. Germline trimming cut 5 bases from V and 0 bases from J; bases unmatched to any gene: 9. This CDR3 comprises 16 residues. Germline V gene data show CDR1 as MDHEN and CDR2 as SYDVKM. CDR3 region: CASSGSQGVTNYGYTF. For the CDR3, the DNA is TGTGCCAGCAGTGGTTCTCAGGGGGTAACTAACTATGGCTACACCTTC.

The chain uses TRBV12-5 and TRBJ2-2, with 12 bases identical to TRBD1. This CDR3 region has 18 residues. Trimming took 3 bases from V and 5 from J; bases not matched to a gene: 10. Per the germline V gene, CDR1 is LGHNT and CDR2 is FRNRAP. The CDR3 here is CASGLTGTGGKVTGELFF. CDR3 DNA sequence: TGTGCTAGTGGTTTAACCGGGACAGGGGGCAAGGTTACCGGGGAGCTGTTTTTT.

The chain combines TRBV12-5 with TRBJ1-4; 12 bases are shared with TRBD1. The end of the DNA fits TRBJ2-2 better, so the J call may be wrong. Germline V gene lookup returns CDR1 LGHNT and CDR2 FRNRAP. This CDR3 comprises 16 residues. The chain's CDR3 is CASGSGTGGRPLELFF. The CDR3 region has the DNA TGTGCTAGTGGTTCCGGGACAGGGGGCCGTCCGCTGGAGCTGTTTTTT.

The genes are TRBV4-1 and TRBJ1-3; TRBD1 agrees at 7 bases. CDR3 length equals 16 residues. Germline CDR1 and CDR2: MGHRA and YSYEKL. J was trimmed by 3 bases and V by 5 bases; bases with no gene match: 10. The CDR3 protein is CASSTGWSGGGNTIYF. The CDR3 DNA reads TGCGCCAGCAGCACCGGATGGTCAGGGGGTGGAAACACCATATATTTT.

Only one count was recorded for this clone. The V and J genes are TRBV27 and TRBJ2-5, with a possible D match to TRBD1 (6 bases). Germline assignment: CDR1 MNHEY and CDR2 SMNVEV (reference sequence). Trimming stripped 3 bases from V and 5 bases from J, with 13 bases between. The CDR3 length is 14 residues. CDR3 sequence: CASSLGRGWETQYF. CDR3 nucleotide sequence: TGTGCCAGCAGTTTGGGCAGGGGATGGGAGACCCAGTACTTC.

The J gene is TRBJ2-2, the V gene TRBV7-3; D not certain. The germline gives CDR1 SGHTA, CDR2 FQGTGA. Trimming pared 4 bases from V and 4 bases from J, leaving 7 bases between. The length of the CDR3 is 13 residues. The CDR3, as DNA: TGTGCCAGCAGCTCGTCTTCCACCGGGGAGCTGTTTTTT. Amino acids: CASSSSSTGELFF. Complete variable domain (other parts from reference TRBV7-3 and TRBJ2-2): GAGVSQTPSNKVTEKGKYVELRCDPISGHTALYWYRQSLGQGPEFLIYFQGTGAADDSGLPNDRFFAVRPEGSVSTLKIQRTERGDSAVYLCASSSSSTGELFFGEGSRLTVL.

This sequence joins TRBV2 and TRBJ2-1, with 7 bases lining up with TRBD2. Germline CDR1 SNHLY, CDR2 FYNNEI. V shed 7 bases and J 3 bases; nucleotides not matched to a gene: 6. This CDR3 is 14 amino acids long. CDR3 loop: CASMAGVDYNEQFF. The DNA for the CDR3 is TGTGCCAGCATGGCGGGGGTTGACTACAATGAGCAGTTCTTC.

V usage is TRBV28 and J usage is TRBJ1-3; D not certain. CDR1 MDHEN and CDR2 SYDVKM come from the germline V gene. The ends were cut back, 10 bases at V and 0 bases at J, with 7 bases in the middle. The CDR3 totals 12 residues. The chain's CDR3 is CAIVSSGNTIYF. In DNA form, the CDR3 reads TGTGCCATTGTGAGCTCTGGAAACACCATATATTTT.

The chain has TRBV6-1 and TRBJ1-3; TRBD1 might be the D (5 bases). V gave up 2 bases and J gave up 0 bases, with 11 bases separating them. Germline V lookup: CDR1 MNHNS, CDR2 SASEGT. The CDR3 runs 16 residues. CDR3 region: CASSEWDGSSGNTIYF. CDR3 sequence (DNA): TGTGCCAGCAGTGAATGGGACGGGAGCTCTGGAAACACCATATATTTT.

The chain uses TRBV25-1 and TRBJ2-7; D is unclear. V lost 6 bases, J lost 6 bases, and 9 bases lay in between. CDR1 is MGHDK, CDR2 SYGVNS, per germline. The CDR3 runs 11 residues. The CDR3 region is CASRENAEQYF. Here the CDR3 DNA reads TGTGCCAGCAGAGAGAACGCCGAGCAGTACTTC.

The chain employs TRBV30 and TRBJ1-1; D perhaps matches TRBD1 (5 bases). In germline, CDR1 is GTSNPN, CDR2 SVGIG (reference sequence). V lost 2 bases and J 3 bases, leaving 10 bases between the germline ends. This CDR3 is built from 13 residues. The CDR3 bases are TGTGCCTGGAGTACGCTCAGGGACACTGAAGCTTTCTTT. This gives the protein CAWSTLRDTEAFF.